The TCR beta chain described here comes from a study of cytomegalovirus exposure and HLA in healthy donors. Healthy bone marrow donors supplied every sample. 13 Jbeta primers and 60 Vbeta primers were used for the PCR. Profiled with immunoSEQ multiplex PCR; TCRdb holds only in-frame clones, not every one. The repertoire includes roughly 200,000 clones, over 80% of them detected once, and about 1.6% sits in the top ten. Overall study results and limits: Cytomegalovirus association was assigned to more than 150 TCR beta chains.

The V gene's germline CDR1 is KGHSH and CDR2 LQKENI. The CDR3 is 15 amino acids. V was pared by 3 bases and J by 7 bases, with 15 bases between. About this clone: Its antigen is still unknown.

This receptor was taken from a man over 45 in good health and CMV-seronegative. J is TRBJ2-2 and V is TRBV18, with D possibly being TRBD1 (5 bases). Sequences were obtained from PBMCs. The CDR3: CASSPSNSGNGELFF. The DNA for the CDR3 is TGTGCCAGCTCACCCTCCAATTCAGGGAACGGGGAGCTGTTTTTT.